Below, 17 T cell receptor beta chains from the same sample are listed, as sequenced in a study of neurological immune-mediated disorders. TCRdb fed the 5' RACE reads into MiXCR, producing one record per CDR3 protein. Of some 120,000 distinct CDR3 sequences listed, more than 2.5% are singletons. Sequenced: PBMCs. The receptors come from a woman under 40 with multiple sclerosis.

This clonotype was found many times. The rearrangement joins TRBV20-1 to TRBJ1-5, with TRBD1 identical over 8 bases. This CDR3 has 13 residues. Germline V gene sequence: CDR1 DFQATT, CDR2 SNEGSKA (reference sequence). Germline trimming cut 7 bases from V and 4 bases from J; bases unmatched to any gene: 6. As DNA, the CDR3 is TGCAGTGGCAGGGGGCGTTGGAATCAGCCCCAGCATTTT. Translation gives CSGRGRWNQPQHF.

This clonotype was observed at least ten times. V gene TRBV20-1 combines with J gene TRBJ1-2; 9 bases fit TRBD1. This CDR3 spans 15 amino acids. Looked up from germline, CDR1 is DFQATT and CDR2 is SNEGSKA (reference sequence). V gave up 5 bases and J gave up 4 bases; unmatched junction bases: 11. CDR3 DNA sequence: TGCAGTGCTTTGGACCACAGGGGGCGCGCCTATGGCTACACCTTC. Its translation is CSALDHRGRAYGYTF.

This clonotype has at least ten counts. The chain's CDR3 is CASRGNTEAFF. CDR3 sequence (DNA): TGTGCCAGCCGGGGGAACACTGAAGCTTTCTTT. The V gene is TRBV6-2 or TRBV6-3, the J gene TRBJ1-1; D uncertain. Looked up from germline, CDR1 is MNHEY and CDR2 is SVGEGT. The CDR3 spans 11 residues. Trimming removed 8 bases from V and 1 base from J, with 5 bases in between.

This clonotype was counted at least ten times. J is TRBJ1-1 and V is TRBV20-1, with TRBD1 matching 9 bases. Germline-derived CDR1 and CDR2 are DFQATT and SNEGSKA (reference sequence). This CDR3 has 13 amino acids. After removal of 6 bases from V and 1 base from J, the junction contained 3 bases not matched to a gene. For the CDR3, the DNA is TGCAGTGCGCGGACAGGGGCGAACACTGAAGCTTTCTTT. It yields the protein CSARTGANTEAFF.

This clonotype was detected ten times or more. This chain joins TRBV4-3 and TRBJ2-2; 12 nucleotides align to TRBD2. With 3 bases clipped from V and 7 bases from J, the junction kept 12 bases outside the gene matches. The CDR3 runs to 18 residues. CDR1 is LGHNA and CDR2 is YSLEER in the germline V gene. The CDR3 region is CASSQDALAGGPGGELFF. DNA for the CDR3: TGCGCCAGCAGCCAGGACGCCCTAGCGGGAGGGCCTGGCGGGGAGCTGTTTTTT.

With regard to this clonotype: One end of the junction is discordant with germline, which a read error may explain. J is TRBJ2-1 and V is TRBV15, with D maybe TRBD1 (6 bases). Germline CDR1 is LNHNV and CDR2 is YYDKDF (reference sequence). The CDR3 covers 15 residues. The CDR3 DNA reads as TGTGCCACCAGCAGCAGACAGGTAGCCTACAATGCGCAGTTCTTC. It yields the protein CATSSRQVAYNAQFF. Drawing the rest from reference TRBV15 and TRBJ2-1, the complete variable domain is DAMVIQNPRYQVTQFGKPVTLSCSQTLNHNVMYWYQQKSSQAPKLLFHYYDKDFNNEADTPDNFQSRRPNTSFCFLDIRSPGLGDTAMYLCATSSRQVAYNAQFFGPGTRLTVL.

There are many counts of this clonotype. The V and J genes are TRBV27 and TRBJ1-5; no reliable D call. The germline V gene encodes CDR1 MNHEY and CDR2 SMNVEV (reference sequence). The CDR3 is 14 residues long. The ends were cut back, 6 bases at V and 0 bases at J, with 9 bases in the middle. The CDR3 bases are TGTGCCAGCAGGGAAAGGGATAGCAATCAGCCCCAGCATTTT. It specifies CASRERDSNQPQHF.

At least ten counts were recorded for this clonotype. CDR3 amino acids: CATSRPGQGNQETQYF. Here the CDR3 DNA reads TGTGCCACCAGCAGACCGGGACAGGGCAACCAAGAGACCCAGTACTTC. The chain uses TRBV15 and TRBJ2-5; 9 bases are shared with TRBD1. V gave up 2 bases and J gave up 0 bases; unmatched junction bases: 4. The CDR3 contains 16 residues. CDR1 is LNHNV, CDR2 YYDKDF, per germline (reference sequence).

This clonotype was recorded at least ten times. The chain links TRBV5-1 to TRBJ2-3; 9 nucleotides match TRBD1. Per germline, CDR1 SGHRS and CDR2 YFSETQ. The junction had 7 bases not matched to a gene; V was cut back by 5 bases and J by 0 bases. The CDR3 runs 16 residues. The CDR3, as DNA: TGCGCCAGCAGGGAGACAGGGGGGTATAGCACAGATACGCAGTATTTT. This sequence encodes CASRETGGYSTDTQYF.

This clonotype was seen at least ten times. DNA for the CDR3: TGTGCCAGCAGCCCTGACCCTAGCGGGAGGGTCACCGGGGAGCTGTTTTTT. Translating it yields CASSPDPSGRVTGELFF. The rearrangement uses TRBV11-3 and TRBJ2-2; TRBD2 matches at 12 bases. V dropped 5 bases and J dropped 4; count of bases not matched to a gene: 8. Per the germline V gene, CDR1 is SGHNT and CDR2 is YENEEA. This CDR3 is built from 17 residues.

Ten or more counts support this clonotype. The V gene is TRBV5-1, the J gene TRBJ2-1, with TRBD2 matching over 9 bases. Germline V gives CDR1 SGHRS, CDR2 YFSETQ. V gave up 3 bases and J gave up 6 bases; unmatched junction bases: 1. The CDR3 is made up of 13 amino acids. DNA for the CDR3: TGCGCCAGCAGCTGGGGACTAGCCAATGAGCAGTTCTTC. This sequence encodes CASSWGLANEQFF.

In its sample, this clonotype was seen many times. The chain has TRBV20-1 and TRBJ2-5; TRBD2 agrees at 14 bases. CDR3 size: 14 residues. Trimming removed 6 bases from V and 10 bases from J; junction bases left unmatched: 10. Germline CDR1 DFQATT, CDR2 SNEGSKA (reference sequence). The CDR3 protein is CSAPTGTSGRSQYF. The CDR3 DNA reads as TGCAGTGCACCAACTGGGACTAGCGGGAGAAGCCAGTACTTC.

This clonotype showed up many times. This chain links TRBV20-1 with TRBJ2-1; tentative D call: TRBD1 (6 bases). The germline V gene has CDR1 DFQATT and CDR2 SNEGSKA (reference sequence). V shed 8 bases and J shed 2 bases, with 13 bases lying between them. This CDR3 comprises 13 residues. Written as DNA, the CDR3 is TGCAGTTCCTTCAGGGGCGCCTACAATGAGCAGTTCTTC. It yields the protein CSSFRGAYNEQFF.

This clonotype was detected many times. The CDR3 reads CASSRGDFYEQYF. CDR3 coding DNA: TGCGCCAGCAGCCGGGGGGATTTCTACGAGCAGTACTTC. The J gene is TRBJ2-7, the V gene TRBV5-1; the match to TRBD2 covers 7 bases. The CDR3 runs to 13 residues. The germline V gene encodes CDR1 SGHRS and CDR2 YFSETQ. V lost 4 bases and J lost 3; bases outside the gene matches: 4. The full variable domain, completed using reference TRBV5-1 and TRBJ2-7, is KAGVTQTPRYLIKTRGQQVTLSCSPISGHRSVSWYQQTPGQGLQFLFEYFSETQRNKGNFPGRFSGRQFSNSRSEMNVSTLELGDSALYLCASSRGDFYEQYFGPGTRLTVT.

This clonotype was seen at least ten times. CDR3 residues: CSARAVLSYNSPLHF. DNA of the CDR3: TGCAGTGCTAGAGCTGTTCTATCCTATAATTCACCCCTCCACTTT. This sequence joins TRBV20-1 and TRBJ1-6; D gene ambiguous. CDR1 and CDR2 (germline): DFQATT, SNEGSKA (reference sequence). The CDR3 runs to 15 residues. Trimming left V 1 base short and J 1 base short, with 8 bases between.

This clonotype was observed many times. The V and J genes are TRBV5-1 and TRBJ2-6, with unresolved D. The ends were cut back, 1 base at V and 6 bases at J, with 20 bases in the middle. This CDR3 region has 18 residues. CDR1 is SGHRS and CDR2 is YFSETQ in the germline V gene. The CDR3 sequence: CASSLIVGQANEANVLTF. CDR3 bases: TGCGCCAGCAGCTTGATAGTAGGGCAGGCTAATGAGGCCAACGTCCTGACTTTC.

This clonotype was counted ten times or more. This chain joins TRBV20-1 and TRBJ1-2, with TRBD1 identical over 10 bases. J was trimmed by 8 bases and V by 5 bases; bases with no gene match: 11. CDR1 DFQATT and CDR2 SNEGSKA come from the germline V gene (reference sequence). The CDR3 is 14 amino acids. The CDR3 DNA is TGCAGTGCTCAAGCGGGGACAGGGGAAAAAGGCTACACCTTC. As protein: CSAQAGTGEKGYTF.